In this sample, the clone carrying this T cell receptor beta chain turned up a few times. The sample originates from a study of T cells in localized non-small cell lung cancer. J gave up 2 bases and V 5 bases, and 12 bases lay outside the gene matches. Germline V lookup: CDR1 SGHNT, CDR2 YENEEA. This CDR3 has 16 amino acids. The table came from immunoSEQ multiplex PCR; TCRdb's copy has only in-frame clones and leaves some out. This table has about 2,100 clones, around 33% appearing once. The receptor was derived from a male donor aged 60 or older with stage I squamous cell lung carcinoma. The chain links TRBV11-3 to TRBJ2-7, with 7 nucleotides matching TRBD2. The sample here was normal lung tissue next to the tumor, taken before any cancer treatment. CDR3 region: CASSPAGTTLTYEQYF. The CDR3 region has the DNA TGTGCCAGCAGCCCAGCTGGGACTACCCTCACCTACGAGCAGTACTTC.